This is a list of T cell receptor beta chains from one sample in a study of vaccination effects on CD4 cells after COVID-19. The assay was immunoSEQ multiplex PCR, and TCRdb's table has in-frame clones only and misses some. The repertoire holds around 37,000 clones, with around 78% as singletons. No antigen has been assigned to these receptors. Sequencing was performed on CD4+ T cells from PBMCs cultured with a peptide pool, taken before COVID-19 vaccination. These receptors were collected from a human donor who had a prior SARS-CoV-2 infection. Both conserved end residues are part of each CDR3. The D gene is left open where the match is weak. Clone size is stated in some rows and not others, as once, few, many or a class when expanded.

j_call: TRBJ1-4
v_call: TRBV30
d_call: -
clone_size: -
cdr3_aa: CAWNRVPTNEKLFF
cdr3_nt: TGTGCCTGGAATAGGGTACCGACTAATGAAAAACTGTTTTTT

j_call: TRBJ2-3
v_call: TRBV6-4
d_call: -
clone_size: -
cdr3_aa: CASSEQAGSTDTQYF
cdr3_nt: TGTGCCAGCAGTGAGCAAGCGGGCAGCACAGATACGCAGTATTTT

j_call: TRBJ2-3
v_call: TRBV5-4
d_call: TRBD2
clone_size: -
cdr3_aa: CASSFAGGLPDTQYF
cdr3_nt: TGTGCCAGCAGCTTCGCGGGGGGACTTCCTGATACGCAGTATTTT

j_call: TRBJ2-7
v_call: TRBV5-1
d_call: -
clone_size: -
cdr3_aa: CASRRGTTSYEQYF
cdr3_nt: TGCGCCAGCAGGCGGGGGACAACTTCCTACGAGCAGTACTTC

j_call: TRBJ1-1
v_call: TRBV19
d_call: TRBD1
clone_size: -
cdr3_aa: CASMGKRDSWMNTEAFF
cdr3_nt: TGTGCCAGTATGGGGAAGAGGGACAGTTGGATGAACACTGAAGCTTTCTTT

j_call: TRBJ1-5
v_call: TRBV6-5
d_call: -
clone_size: -
cdr3_aa: CATLKTLDQPQHF
cdr3_nt: TGTGCCACCTTAAAAACATTGGATCAGCCCCAGCATTTT

j_call: TRBJ2-3
v_call: TRBV4-3
d_call: TRBD2
clone_size: -
cdr3_aa: CASSRGTSGTDTQYF
cdr3_nt: TGCGCCAGCAGCCGCGGGACTAGCGGCACAGATACGCAGTATTTT

j_call: TRBJ2-1
v_call: TRBV4-3
d_call: -
clone_size: -
cdr3_aa: CASSQARRGHEQFF
cdr3_nt: TGCGCCAGCAGCCAAGCCCGAAGGGGTCATGAGCAGTTCTTC

j_call: TRBJ2-7
v_call: TRBV18
d_call: -
clone_size: -
cdr3_aa: CASSPPGTSSEQYF
cdr3_nt: TGTGCCAGCTCACCACCGGGGACTTCCTCCGAGCAGTACTTC

j_call: TRBJ2-3
v_call: TRBV7-2
d_call: -
clone_size: -
cdr3_aa: CASSLAAGRGGTDTQYF
cdr3_nt: TGTGCCAGCAGCTTAGCCGCGGGGCGAGGGGGAACAGATACGCAGTATTTT

j_call: TRBJ2-1
v_call: TRBV4-3
d_call: TRBD1
clone_size: once
cdr3_aa: CASSPQRTGGLYNEQFF
cdr3_nt: TGCGCCAGCAGCCCACAAAGGACAGGGGGCCTCTACAATGAGCAGTTCTTC

j_call: TRBJ2-2
v_call: TRBV5-6
d_call: TRBD1
clone_size: once
cdr3_aa: CASSLQGDGTGELFF
cdr3_nt: TGTGCCAGCAGCTTGCAGGGGGATGGCACCGGGGAGCTGTTTTTT

j_call: TRBJ2-7
v_call: TRBV5-1
d_call: TRBD2
clone_size: -
cdr3_aa: CASSLGRGGLYEQYF
cdr3_nt: TGCGCCAGCAGCTTGGGTCGGGGGGGCCTTTACGAGCAGTACTTC

j_call: TRBJ1-2
v_call: TRBV11-2
d_call: TRBD1
clone_size: -
cdr3_aa: CASSLSYDRGGGYTF
cdr3_nt: TGTGCCAGCAGCTTATCGTATGACAGGGGAGGTGGCTACACCTTC

j_call: TRBJ2-3
v_call: TRBV5-1
d_call: TRBD1
clone_size: -
cdr3_aa: CASSLNPGQEYTDTQYF
cdr3_nt: TGCGCCAGCAGCCTCAATCCGGGACAGGAGTACACAGATACGCAGTATTTT